These T cell receptor beta chains were read from a single sample in a study of T cells in Graves' hyperthyroidism and ophthalmopathy. From the multiplex PCR reads, TCRdb called clonotypes with MiXCR, one entry per CDR3 protein. The table shows about 200,000 distinct CDR3 sequences, with less than 20% occurring only once. The sequenced sample was blood. The origin of the receptors is a woman between 50 and 59 years old with Graves' hyperthyroidism. CDR3s include the opening cysteine and the closing phenylalanine or tryptophan. The D gene is left open where the match is weak. A clone size is listed for some rows: how often the clone was seen (once, few, many), or a class if it is expanded.

d_call	cdr3_length	clone_size	v_call	j_call	cdr3_nt	cdr3_aa
.	16	few	TRBV7-9	TRBJ1-5	TGTGCCAGCAGCTTAGTTTGGGGGGGGCCCGATCAGCCCCAGCATTTT	CASSLVWGGPDQPQHF
.	14	.	TRBV3-1	TRBJ2-2	TGTGCCAGCAGACTCGGGAGAAACACCGGGGAGCTGTTTTTT	CASRLGRNTGELFF
TRBD2	18	.	TRBV20-1	TRBJ2-1	TGCAGTGCTAGAGCCTCACTAGCGGATACCTCATCCTACAATGAGCAGTTCTTC	CSARASLADTSSYNEQFF
TRBD2	15	many	TRBV7-2	TRBJ2-3	TGTGCCAGCAGCCCTAAACGCGGGAGGGCAGATACGCAGTATTTT	CASSPKRGRADTQYF
.	15	.	TRBV15	TRBJ2-5	TGTGCCACCAGCAGAGAGAGGACCGCTCAAGAGACCCAGTACTTC	CATSRERTAQETQYF
.	12	.	TRBV14	TRBJ1-1	TGTGCCAGCAGCCAAGTTTTCACTGAAGCTTTCTTT	CASSQVFTEAFF
.	15	few	TRBV6-5	TRBJ1-2	TGTGCCAGCAGTTACTCCACAGCAGCTAACTATGGCTACACCTTC	CASSYSTAANYGYTF
.	15	many	TRBV7-3	TRBJ2-3	TGTGCCAGCAGCTTAGACCGGGGGGCGCGAGATACGCAGTATTTT	CASSLDRGARDTQYF
TRBD2	15	many	TRBV11-2	TRBJ2-7	TGTGCCAGCAGCTTGGGGTGGGAGGGCCCGTACGAGCAGTACTTC	CASSLGWEGPYEQYF
.	15	many	TRBV18	TRBJ1-5	TGTGCCAGCTCACCCGACGGGAATAGCAATCAGCCCCAGCATTTT	CASSPDGNSNQPQHF
.	15	few	TRBV6-1	TRBJ2-5	TGTGCCAGCAGCAGACTAGGGGTTGGGCAAGAGACCCAGTACTTC	CASSRLGVGQETQYF
.	13	once	TRBV11-2	TRBJ1-1	TGTGCCAGCAACTTAGCGCCGGAGACTGAAGCTTTCTTT	CASNLAPETEAFF
TRBD1	14	.	TRBV20-1	TRBJ1-1	TGCAGTGCTAGACCCGGGACAGGGTACACTGAAGCTTTCTTT	CSARPGTGYTEAFF
.	10	many	TRBV30	TRBJ2-1	TGTGCCTGCGTTTTCAATGAGCAGTTCTTC	CACVFNEQFF
.	13	many	TRBV27	TRBJ1-1	TGTGCCAGCAGCGGGGGCTTTTACACTGAAGCTTTCTTT	CASSGGFYTEAFF
.	15	many	TRBV11-2	TRBJ1-1	TGTGCCAGCAGCTTATCCAGGGTTGTGGGCACTGAAGCTTTCTTT	CASSLSRVVGTEAFF
TRBD1	16	many	TRBV28	TRBJ1-5	TGTGCCAGCACTGGGACAGGGGTTCGGGGCAATCAGCCCCAGCATTTT	CASTGTGVRGNQPQHF
.	14	many	TRBV11-3	TRBJ2-3	TGTGCCAGCAGCTTGAGGGTTAACACAGATACGCAGTATTTT	CASSLRVNTDTQYF
.	11	few	TRBV11-3	TRBJ2-5	TGTGCCAGCAGCTCCTATTCTTCCCAGTACTTC	CASSSYSSQYF
.	14	few	TRBV4-1	TRBJ1-2	TGCGCCAGCAGCCAAGATTTGACCGAGGGTGGCTACACCTTC	CASSQDLTEGGYTF
TRBD1	19	.	TRBV28	TRBJ2-1	TGTGCCAGCAGTACCACGGGACAGGGTGCCCAAAGCTCCTACAATGAGCAGTTCTTC	CASSTTGQGAQSSYNEQFF
TRBD1	14	few	TRBV12-5	TRBJ1-5	TGTGCTAGTGGCCCAGGGACAGTTAATCAGCCCCAGCATTTT	CASGPGTVNQPQHF
.	12	.	TRBV12-3/TRBV12-4	TRBJ1-5	TGTGCCAGCAGCCACGGGGGCCAGCCCCAGCATTTT	CASSHGGQPQHF
TRBD1	17	.	TRBV6-5	TRBJ1-4	TGTGCCAGCAGTTACATCCGAGGGGGCAAAGCTAATGAAAAACTGTTTTTT	CASSYIRGGKANEKLFF
.	14	many	TRBV20-1	TRBJ2-5	TGCAGTGCTGGAGGACAGCCCGGTCAAGAGACCCAGTACTTC	CSAGGQPGQETQYF
TRBD2	12	.	TRBV6-1	TRBJ2-5	TGTGCCAGCAAGCTAGCGGGAGAGACCCAGTACTTC	CASKLAGETQYF
TRBD1	15	many	TRBV20-1	TRBJ2-1	TGCAGTGCTGAAGAGGTCGGGACAGGTGGCAATGAGCAGTTCTTC	CSAEEVGTGGNEQFF
.	14	many	TRBV7-3	TRBJ2-1	TGTGCCAGCAGCTTAACGGGTACCGAAGGCCAGCAGTTCTTC	CASSLTGTEGQQFF
.	13	many	TRBV20-1	TRBJ2-7	TGCAGTGCTAGTGTACCGGCTACCTACGAGCAGTACTTC	CSASVPATYEQYF
TRBD2	15	many	TRBV3-1	TRBJ2-7	TGTGCCAGCAGCCAAGAGAGGACTAGCGCCTCGAAGCAGTACTTC	CASSQERTSASKQYF
.	15	many	TRBV19	TRBJ1-5	TGTGCCAGTAGTATGTTGAGGGTGGGCAATCAGCCCCAGCATTTT	CASSMLRVGNQPQHF
.	15	.	TRBV27	TRBJ2-7	TGTGCCAGCAGTTTATCGATCCTCTCCTACAATGAGCAGTACTTC	CASSLSILSYNEQYF
TRBD1	16	many	TRBV7-9	TRBJ2-7	TGTGCCAGCAGCTTACGTAATGCAGGGGGATCCTACGAGCAGTACTTC	CASSLRNAGGSYEQYF
TRBD1	15	.	TRBV7-9	TRBJ2-7	TGTGCCAGCAGCCGGGGACAGGGGCCTAACTACGAGCAGTACTTC	CASSRGQGPNYEQYF
.	15	.	TRBV19	TRBJ2-3	TGTGCCAGTAGATATTTCTCAGCGGGCACAGATACGCAGTATTTT	CASRYFSAGTDTQYF
.	14	many	TRBV12-3/TRBV12-4	TRBJ1-6	TGTGCCAGCAGTGCCAAGGGTTCCAATTCACCCCTCCACTTT	CASSAKGSNSPLHF
TRBD2	13	many	TRBV29-1	TRBJ2-1	TGCAGCGTTGACCTAGCGGGAGGGGGTGAGCAGTTCTTC	CSVDLAGGGEQFF
TRBD2	13	many	TRBV20-1	TRBJ2-1	TGCAGCACTTCTAGCGGGAGCTACAATGAGCAGTTCTTC	CSTSSGSYNEQFF
.	14	many	TRBV27	TRBJ1-3	TGTGCCAGCAGCCCGTCGGTAGCTGGAAACACCATATATTTT	CASSPSVAGNTIYF
TRBD2	14	many	TRBV24-1	TRBJ2-1	TGTGCCACCAGTGGACTAGCGGAATACAATGAGCAGTTCTTC	CATSGLAEYNEQFF
TRBD1	15	many	TRBV12-3/TRBV12-4	TRBJ2-7	TGTGCCAGCAGTTTACGACGGCAGGGGGCACACGAGCAGTACTTC	CASSLRRQGAHEQYF